The 30 T cell receptor beta chains below all came from one sample that was sequenced in a study of T cell responses to AZD1222 COVID-19 vaccine (dated by TCRdb to the early 2020s). The library was built by means of the immunoSEQ multiplex PCR assay. The source is immuneACCESS, and TCRdb retained only in-frame sequences with V and J called. Part of the clones is not carried over; for the studies checked, unresolved V genes explain less than half of this, and the remainder is unexplained. The sample includes fewer than 110,000 clones, with about 86% observed a single time. Clones ranked in the top ten supply around 1.5% of the sample. The time point label on this specimen signifies: baseline before first vaccination. This material consisted of peripheral blood, taken on day 0 of AZD1222 vaccination. The receptors derive from an adult in good health.

The sample holds one count of this clone. J is TRBJ1-5 and V is TRBV6-5; D not certain. Germline V CDR1 and CDR2: MNHEY, SVGAGI. The CDR3 is 13 residues long. The V and J ends lost 4 bases and 3 bases respectively, with 7 bases between them. In DNA, the CDR3 is TGTGCCAGCAGTTCAGACATCAATCAGCCCCAGCATTTT. Its protein is CASSSDINQPQHF.

This rearrangement joins TRBV5-1 to TRBJ1-6; a possible D gene is TRBD1 (5 bases). Trimming removed 4 bases at V and 0 bases at J, with 20 bases between. This CDR3 spans 19 amino acids. Germline-derived CDR1 and CDR2 are SGHRS and YFSETQ. CDR3 in amino acids: CASSTPGGAGGSYNSPLHF. CDR3 nucleotide sequence: TGCGCCAGCAGCACACCGGGAGGGGCCGGGGGCTCCTATAATTCACCCCTCCACTTT.

The chain uses TRBV11-2 and TRBJ1-3, with 10 nucleotides matching TRBD1. Per germline, CDR1 SGHAT and CDR2 FQNNGV. V dropped 0 bases and J dropped 3; count of bases not matched to a gene: 2. CDR3 size: 16 residues. CDR3 DNA: TGTGCCAGCAGCTTAGACGGACAGGGGGTTGGAAACACCATATATTTT. It translates to CASSLDGQGVGNTIYF.

V usage is TRBV19 and J usage is TRBJ1-1; D unresolved. The CDR3 length is 15 residues. Germline V gene sequence: CDR1 LNHDA, CDR2 SQIVND (reference sequence). V dropped 1 base and J dropped 7 bases, with 16 bases sitting between them. For the CDR3, the DNA is TGTGCCAGTAGTATAGTCCCTTCGGGAGCAGTTGAAGCTTTCTTT. It translates to CASSIVPSGAVEAFF. The full variable domain, rest sourced from reference TRBV19 and TRBJ1-1, is DGGITQSPKYLFRKEGQNVTLSCEQNLNHDAMYWYRQDPGQGLRLIYYSQIVNDFQKGDIAEGYSVSREKKESFPLTVTSAQKNPTAFYLCASSIVPSGAVEAFFGQGTRLTVV.

In its sample, this clone was seen once. V gene TRBV28 combines with J gene TRBJ1-1, with D perhaps TRBD1 (6 bases). The CDR3 has 12 amino acids. The germline gives CDR1 MDHEN, CDR2 SYDVKM. V lost 3 bases to trimming and J lost 10 bases, with 12 bases between them. DNA for the CDR3: TGTGCCAGCAGTTTGTCTACAGGGACAGCTTTCTTT. Translation: CASSLSTGTAFF. Full variable domain (remainder filled in from reference TRBV28 and TRBJ1-1): DVKVTQSSRYLVKRTGEKVFLECVQDMDHENMFWYRQDPGLGLRLIYFSYDVKMKEKGDIPEGYSVSREKKERFSLILESASTNQTSMYLCASSLSTGTAFFGQGTRLTVV.

This chain connects TRBV3-1 (or the pseudogene TRBV3-2) to TRBJ2-4; D is unresolved. The V and J ends lost 0 bases and 9 bases respectively, with 6 bases between them. Germline V lookup: CDR1 LGHDT, CDR2 YNNKEL (reference sequence). The CDR3 loop spans 12 amino acids. The CDR3 loop reads CASSQDRLIQYF. The CDR3 DNA reads TGTGCCAGCAGCCAAGATCGGCTCATTCAGTACTTC.

The genes are TRBV5-4 and TRBJ2-1; D call uncertain. V was trimmed by 0 bases and J by 0 bases, leaving 10 bases between them. Germline V gene sequence: CDR1 SGHNT, CDR2 YYREEE (reference sequence). This CDR3 contains 16 residues. CDR3 protein: CASSLGRGDSYNEQFF. In nucleotides, the CDR3 is TGTGCCAGCAGCTTGGGTCGAGGCGACTCCTACAATGAGCAGTTCTTC.

The V and J genes are TRBV18 and TRBJ2-1; no clear D gene. V was trimmed by 2 bases and J by 9 bases, leaving 8 bases between them. This CDR3 is built from 12 residues. Germline V gene sequence: CDR1 KGHSH, CDR2 LQKENI. The CDR3 spells CASSPEVGEQFF. The CDR3 nucleotides read TGTGCCAGCTCACCAGAGGTGGGTGAGCAGTTCTTC.

This chain links TRBV5-1 with TRBJ2-3; 13 bases are shared with TRBD2. CDR3 length equals 15 residues. V lost 4 bases and J lost 1; bases outside the gene matches: 0. Germline V CDR1 and CDR2: SGHRS, YFSETQ. CDR3 in amino acids: CASSGLAGGTDTQYF. The DNA of the CDR3 is TGCGCCAGCAGCGGACTAGCGGGAGGCACAGATACGCAGTATTTT.

CDR3 nucleotides: TGTGCCAGCAGTTACTCCGTCAGCTCCTACGAGCAGTACTTC. This translates into CASSYSVSSYEQYF. V and J are TRBV6-5 and TRBJ2-7, with D hard to call. Germline V gives CDR1 MNHEY, CDR2 SVGAGI. The CDR3 is 14 amino acids. V was clipped by 0 bases and J by 0 bases, with 6 bases between them.

The chain links TRBV4-2 to TRBJ1-4; D is possibly TRBD1 (5 bases). The CDR3 totals 15 residues. Germline CDR1 is LGHNA and CDR2 is YNFKEQ. V was clipped by 4 bases and J by 7 bases, with 16 bases between them. This chain's CDR3 is CASSLTLGGGEKLFF. CDR3 sequence (DNA): TGTGCCAGCAGCCTGACATTGGGGGGTGGTGAAAAACTGTTTTTT.

The chain carries TRBV3-1 (or the pseudogene TRBV3-2) and TRBJ2-1; 7 bases match TRBD2. CDR1 is LGHDT and CDR2 is YNNKEL in the germline V gene (reference sequence). With V trimmed by 1 base and J by 7 bases, 4 bases remained unmatched. The CDR3 has 14 amino acids. CDR3 coding DNA: TGTGCCAGCAGCCAAGCCGGGACTAATAATGAGCAGTTCTTC. Its protein product is CASSQAGTNNEQFF.

This chain connects TRBV15 to TRBJ2-5; 9 positions match TRBD1. This CDR3 comprises 15 residues. The germline V gene encodes CDR1 LNHNV and CDR2 YYDKDF (reference sequence). J was trimmed by 4 bases and V by 1 base; bases with no gene match: 4. CDR3 DNA sequence: TGTGCCACCAGCAGAGGGGGGACAGGGACAGAGACCCAGTACTTC. It encodes CATSRGGTGTETQYF.

The CDR3 coding sequence is TGTGCCAGCAGTCCCCGGCATGGCTACACCTTC. Its protein product is CASSPRHGYTF. The chain has TRBV28 and TRBJ1-2; D not resolved. CDR1 is MDHEN and CDR2 is SYDVKM in the germline V gene. V dropped 5 bases and J dropped 6 bases, with 7 bases sitting between them. The CDR3 is 11 amino acids.

The rearrangement links TRBV7-2 to TRBJ2-1; D may be TRBD2 (6 bases). This CDR3 spans 15 amino acids. Germline V CDR1 and CDR2: SGHTA, FQGNSA. V was pared by 4 bases and J by 3 bases, with 13 bases between. CDR3 in DNA: TGTGCCAGCAGCTACTGGACTACGAACTACAATGAGCAGTTCTTC. This sequence encodes CASSYWTTNYNEQFF.

V usage is TRBV19 and J usage is TRBJ2-2, with D maybe TRBD1 (6 bases). Trimming stripped 5 bases from V and 5 bases from J, with 15 bases between. The CDR3 is 15 residues long. The V gene's germline CDR1 is LNHDA and CDR2 SQIVND (reference sequence). CDR3 region: CASSSSTGLTGELFF. In nucleotides, the CDR3 is TGTGCCAGTAGTTCGTCTACAGGGTTGACCGGGGAGCTGTTTTTT.

This clone was recorded a few times. The V call is TRBV19, the J call TRBJ2-7; D is undetermined. The CDR3 is 14 residues long. Trimming removed 10 bases at V and 2 bases at J, with 18 bases between. Looked up from germline, CDR1 is LNHDA and CDR2 is SQIVND (reference sequence). DNA for the CDR3: TGTGCCACTAGAGTATCCGCAGGAACCTACGAGCAGTACTTC. Protein: CATRVSAGTYEQYF.

The rearrangement joins TRBV27 to TRBJ1-2; 10 bases align to TRBD1. From germline, CDR1 is MNHEY and CDR2 SMNVEV (reference sequence). The V and J ends lost 5 bases and 5 bases, in that order; junction bases with no gene match: 8. This CDR3 has 15 residues. The CDR3 is CASSPWDRGGYGYTF. CDR3 nucleotides: TGTGCCAGCAGTCCCTGGGACAGGGGTGGGTATGGCTACACCTTC.

The genes are TRBV28 and TRBJ2-2, with D possibly being TRBD1 or TRBD2 (5 bases each). Trimming cost V 8 bases and J 2 bases, with 12 bases left between them. CDR1 and CDR2 (germline): MDHEN, SYDVKM. CDR3 length: 14 residues. The CDR3 is CASSRGVNTGELFF. The CDR3 DNA follows: TGTGCCAGCTCCCGGGGCGTTAACACCGGGGAGCTGTTTTTT. The variable domain in full, completed from reference TRBV28 and TRBJ2-2, reads DVKVTQSSRYLVKRTGEKVFLECVQDMDHENMFWYRQDPGLGLRLIYFSYDVKMKEKGDIPEGYSVSREKKERFSLILESASTNQTSMYLCASSRGVNTGELFFGEGSRLTVL.

In this sample, this clone turned up once. The chain couples TRBV3-1 (or the pseudogene TRBV3-2) to TRBJ2-2; D is uncertain. This CDR3 spans 14 amino acids. Between the trimmed V and J ends, which lost 3 bases and 2 bases, there was a span of 7 bases. The germline CDR1 and CDR2 sequences are LGHDT and YNNKEL (reference sequence). CDR3 residues: CASSHRSNTGELFF. CDR3 bases: TGTGCCAGCAGCCATCGGAGCAACACCGGGGAGCTGTTTTTT.

The rearrangement uses TRBV6-8 and TRBJ2-1, with a tentative D call TRBD2 (5 bases). Between the trimmed V and J ends, which lost 0 bases and 8 bases, there was a span of 8 bases. The V gene's germline CDR1 is MNHGY and CDR2 SAAAGT. The CDR3 is 13 residues long. This chain's CDR3 is CASSYSVGDEQFF. The CDR3 DNA sequence: TGTGCCAGCAGTTACTCAGTCGGGGATGAGCAGTTCTTC.

The chain employs TRBV12-3 or TRBV12-4 and TRBJ1-5; D gene ambiguous. V was cut by 3 bases and J by 5 bases, with 8 bases left in between. This CDR3 has 13 residues. The CDR3: CASSFVNDQPQHF. DNA of the CDR3: TGTGCCAGCAGTTTCGTTAATGATCAGCCCCAGCATTTT.

The chain uses TRBV3-1 (or the pseudogene TRBV3-2) and TRBJ1-1; TRBD1 matches at 7 bases. Germline values: CDR1 LGHDT, CDR2 YNNKEL (reference sequence). Trimming at V came to 3 bases and at J to 3 bases, leaving 4 bases not matched to a gene. This CDR3 region has 14 residues. The chain's CDR3 is CASSQTDRDTEAFF. Here the CDR3 DNA reads TGTGCCAGCAGCCAGACCGACAGGGACACTGAAGCTTTCTTT.

V and J are TRBV5-1 and TRBJ1-3; D remains unclear. Deletions cut 0 bases from V and 3 bases from J, with 7 bases between. This CDR3 spans 14 amino acids. Germline V gene data show CDR1 as SGHRS and CDR2 as YFSETQ. The CDR3 DNA sequence: TGCGCCAGCAGCTTGGTAGGGTATGGAAACACCATATATTTT. Translating it yields CASSLVGYGNTIYF.

The sample holds a few counts of this clone. This chain connects TRBV7-9 to TRBJ1-2; 9 bases map to TRBD1. The CDR3 is made up of 13 amino acids. Germline loops: CDR1 SEHNR, CDR2 FQNEAQ (reference sequence). J was trimmed by 7 bases and V by 5 bases; bases with no gene match: 5. The CDR3 spells CASSRPGQGGYTF. As DNA, the CDR3 is TGTGCCAGCAGCCGACCGGGACAGGGTGGCTACACCTTC.

The chain is built from TRBV15 and TRBJ1-4, with TRBD1 identical over 9 bases. This CDR3 region has 15 residues. Germline V CDR1 and CDR2: LNHNV, YYDKDF (reference sequence). With 0 bases clipped from V and 8 bases from J, the junction kept 4 bases outside the gene matches. The DNA for the CDR3 is TGTGCCACCAGCAGAGATGACAGGGGGGGAGAAAAACTGTTTTTT. Translation gives CATSRDDRGGEKLFF.

The chain couples TRBV12-3 or TRBV12-4 to TRBJ2-1, with 9 bases that match TRBD2. The J segment lost 8 bases and the V segment lost 8 bases, leaving 7 bases of the junction unmatched. This CDR3 has 13 amino acids. CDR3 bases: TGTGCCAGCTTGGCGGGAGGGCCCCATGAGCAGTTCTTC. This gives the protein CASLAGGPHEQFF.

This clone was seen a few times. The chain uses TRBV27 and TRBJ1-6; D unresolved. CDR1 is MNHEY, CDR2 SMNVEV, per germline (reference sequence). Trimming took 7 bases from V and 6 from J, leaving 13 bases between them. The CDR3 extends over 14 amino acids. The CDR3 coding sequence is TGTGCCAGCACTACCAGGAATCTTAATTCACCCCTCCACTTT. Translating gives CASTTRNLNSPLHF.

This clone has more than one count but fewer than ten. J is TRBJ2-7 and V is TRBV4-1, with D possibly matching TRBD1 (6 bases). CDR1 is MGHRA and CDR2 is YSYEKL in the germline V gene. V gave up 4 bases and J gave up 3 bases, with 16 bases separating them. The CDR3 is made up of 15 amino acids. CDR3 DNA sequence: TGCGCCAGCAGCCCCGGACCGGGGACAAACTACGAGCAGTACTTC. This sequence encodes CASSPGPGTNYEQYF.

The CDR3 region has the DNA TGTGCCAGCAGAAGGGCCTCAGGAGCCAAAAACATTCAGTACTTC. The encoded protein is CASRRASGAKNIQYF. The genes are TRBV6-5 and TRBJ2-4; no reliable D call. Trimming left V 6 bases short and J 0 bases short, with 12 bases between. The CDR3 spans 15 residues. CDR1 and CDR2 (germline): MNHEY, SVGAGI.